What follows is one TCR beta chain and its context. Attachment of unique molecular identifiers to individual cDNA molecules was performed. TCRdb independently ran MiXCR on the 5' RACE reads; one entry per CDR3 protein. Altogether more than 65,000 distinct CDR3 sequences are present, about an eighth being singletons, with the ten largest covering 1.4%. The V gene's germline CDR1 is SGHTA and CDR2 FQGTGA. The junction had 9 bases not matched to a gene; V was cut back by 5 bases and J by 4 bases. The CDR3 length is 16 residues. The data were taken from a study of early T cells in non-severe SARS-CoV-2 infection. Study as a whole: Whole-blood bulk RNA, unsorted, was sequenced, and chains were unpaired.

The source is an adult who was a healthcare worker with PCR-confirmed SARS-CoV-2 infection or an uninfected control (not recorded which). Material: whole blood. The rearrangement uses TRBV7-3 and TRBJ2-2; TRBD1 agrees at 8 bases. DNA of the CDR3: TGTGCCAGCAGCACTAGAGACAGGGGCCGCACCGGGGAGCTGTTTTTT. It encodes CASSTRDRGRTGELFF.